Listed below are T cell receptor beta chains from one sample, sequenced in a study of shared clonotypes between healthy human individuals. TCRdb's copy holds only in-frame clones and misses some; the assay was immunoSEQ multiplex PCR. Counted here are 2 million to 2.5 million clones, 85% to 95% occurring once; the ten biggest clones make up 0.1% to 0.15%. Sequenced sample: naive CD4+ T cells sorted from blood. These receptors came from a man aged 18 to 35 in good health. Both conserved end residues are part of each CDR3.

v_call	j_call	cdr3_aa
TRBV5-4	TRBJ1-2	CASTFPDSYYGYTF
TRBV4-3	TRBJ2-3	CASSQDRAGSGSPDTQYF
TRBV2	TRBJ1-3	CASSEGLGLHSGNTIYF
TRBV6-9	TRBJ1-5	CASSYRDRAFQPQHF
TRBV28	TRBJ2-7	CATTRDIREQYF
TRBV27	TRBJ2-3	CGVGRRSSTDTQYF
TRBV18	TRBJ2-5	CASSPYQETQYF
TRBV11-2	TRBJ2-7	CASTRDRLFYEQYF
TRBV28	TRBJ1-5	CASSSGTGGQPQHF
TRBV5-6	TRBJ1-4	CASRRQSLLNEKLFF
TRBV9	TRBJ2-5	CASSVGRAGGQETQYF
TRBV5-1	TRBJ2-2	CASSPSGQGVTGELFF
TRBV6-6	TRBJ2-2	CASSWAQNTGELFF
TRBV5-1	TRBJ2-3	CASGSSGVADTQYF
TRBV19	TRBJ1-4	CASSIGRGEKLFF
TRBV2	TRBJ2-2	CASHQLGRELFF